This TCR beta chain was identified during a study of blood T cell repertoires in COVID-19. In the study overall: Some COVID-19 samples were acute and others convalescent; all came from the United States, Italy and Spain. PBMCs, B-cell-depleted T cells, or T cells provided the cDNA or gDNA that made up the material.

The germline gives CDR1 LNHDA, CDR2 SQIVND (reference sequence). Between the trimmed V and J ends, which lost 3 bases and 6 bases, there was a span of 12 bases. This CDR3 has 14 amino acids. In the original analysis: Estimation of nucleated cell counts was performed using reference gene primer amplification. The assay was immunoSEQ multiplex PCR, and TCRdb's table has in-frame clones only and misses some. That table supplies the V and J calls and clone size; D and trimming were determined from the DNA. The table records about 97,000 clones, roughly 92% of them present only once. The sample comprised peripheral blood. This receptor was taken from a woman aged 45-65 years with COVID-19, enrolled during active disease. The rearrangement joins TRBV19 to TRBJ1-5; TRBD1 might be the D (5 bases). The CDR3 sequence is CASSIQGIGQPQHF. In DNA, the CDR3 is TGTGCCAGTAGTATCCAGGGAATAGGTCAGCCCCAGCATTTT.